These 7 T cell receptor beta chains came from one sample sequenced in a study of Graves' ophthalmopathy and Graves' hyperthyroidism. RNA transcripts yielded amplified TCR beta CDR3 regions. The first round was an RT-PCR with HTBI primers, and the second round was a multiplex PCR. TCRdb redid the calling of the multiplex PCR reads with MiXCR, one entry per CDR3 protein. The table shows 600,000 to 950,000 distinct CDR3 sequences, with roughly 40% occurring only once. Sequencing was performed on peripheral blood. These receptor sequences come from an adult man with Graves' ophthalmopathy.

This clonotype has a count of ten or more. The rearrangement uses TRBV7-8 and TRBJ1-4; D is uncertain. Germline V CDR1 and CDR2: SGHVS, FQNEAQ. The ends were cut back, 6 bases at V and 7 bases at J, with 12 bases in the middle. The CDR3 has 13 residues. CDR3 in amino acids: CASRHQNGEKLFF. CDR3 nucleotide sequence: TGTGCCAGCAGGCACCAAAACGGTGAAAAACTGTTTTTT. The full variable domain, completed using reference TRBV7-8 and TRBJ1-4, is GAGVSQSPRYKVAKRGQDVALRCDPISGHVSLFWYQQALGQGPEFLTYFQNEAQLDKSGLPSDRFFAERPEGSVSTLKIQRTQQEDSAVYLCASRHQNGEKLFFGSGTQLSVL.

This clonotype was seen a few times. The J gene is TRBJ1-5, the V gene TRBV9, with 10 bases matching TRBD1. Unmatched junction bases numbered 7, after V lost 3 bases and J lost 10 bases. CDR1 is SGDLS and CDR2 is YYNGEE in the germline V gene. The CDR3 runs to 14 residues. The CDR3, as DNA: TGTGCCAGCAGCGAGACAGGGGGCCCCATCCCCCAGCATTTT. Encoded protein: CASSETGGPIPQHF. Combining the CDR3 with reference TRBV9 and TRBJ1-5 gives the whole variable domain DSGVTQTPKHLITATGQRVTLRCSPRSGDLSVYWYQQSLDQGLQFLIQYYNGEERAKGNILERFSAQQFPDLHSELNLSSLELGDSALYFCASSETGGPIPQHFGDGTRLSIL.

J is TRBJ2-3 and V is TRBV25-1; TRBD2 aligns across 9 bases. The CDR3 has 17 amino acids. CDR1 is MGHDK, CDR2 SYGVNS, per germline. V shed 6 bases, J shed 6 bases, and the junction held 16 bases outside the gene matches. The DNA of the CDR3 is TGTGCCAGCAGCCCCTGGGCAGCGGGAGGCCCAATGGATACGCAGTATTTT. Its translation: CASSPWAAGGPMDTQYF.

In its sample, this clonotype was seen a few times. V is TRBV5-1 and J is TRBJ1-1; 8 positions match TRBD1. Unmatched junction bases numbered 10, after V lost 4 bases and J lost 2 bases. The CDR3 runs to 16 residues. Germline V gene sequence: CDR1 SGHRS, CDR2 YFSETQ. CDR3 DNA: TGCGCCAGCAGCCGTCCTACGGGACAGGACAACACTGAAGCTTTCTTT. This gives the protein CASSRPTGQDNTEAFF. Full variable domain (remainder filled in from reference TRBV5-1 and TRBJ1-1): KAGVTQTPRYLIKTRGQQVTLSCSPISGHRSVSWYQQTPGQGLQFLFEYFSETQRNKGNFPGRFSGRQFSNSRSEMNVSTLELGDSALYLCASSRPTGQDNTEAFFGQGTRLTVV.

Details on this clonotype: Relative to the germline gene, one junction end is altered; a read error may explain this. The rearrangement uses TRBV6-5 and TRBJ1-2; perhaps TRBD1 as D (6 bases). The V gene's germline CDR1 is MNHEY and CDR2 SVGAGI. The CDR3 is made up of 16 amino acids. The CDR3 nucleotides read TGTGCCAGCCGTTACTTGGGGGCCGTTTCCGGCTATGGCTACACCTTC. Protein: CASRYLGAVSGYGYTF.

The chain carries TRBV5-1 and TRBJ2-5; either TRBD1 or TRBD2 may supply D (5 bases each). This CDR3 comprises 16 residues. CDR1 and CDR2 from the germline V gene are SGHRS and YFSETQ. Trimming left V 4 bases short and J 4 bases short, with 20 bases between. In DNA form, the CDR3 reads TGCGCCAGCAGCCGCTTGGGGGAACGGTTCGGAGAGACCCAGTACTTC. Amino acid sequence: CASSRLGERFGETQYF.

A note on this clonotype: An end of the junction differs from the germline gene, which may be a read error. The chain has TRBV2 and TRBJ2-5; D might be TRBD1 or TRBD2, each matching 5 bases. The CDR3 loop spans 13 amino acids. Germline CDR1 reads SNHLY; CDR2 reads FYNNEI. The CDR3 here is CASSPGRQDTQYF. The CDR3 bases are TGTGCCAGCAGCCCGGGGCGGCAAGACACCCAGTACTTC.